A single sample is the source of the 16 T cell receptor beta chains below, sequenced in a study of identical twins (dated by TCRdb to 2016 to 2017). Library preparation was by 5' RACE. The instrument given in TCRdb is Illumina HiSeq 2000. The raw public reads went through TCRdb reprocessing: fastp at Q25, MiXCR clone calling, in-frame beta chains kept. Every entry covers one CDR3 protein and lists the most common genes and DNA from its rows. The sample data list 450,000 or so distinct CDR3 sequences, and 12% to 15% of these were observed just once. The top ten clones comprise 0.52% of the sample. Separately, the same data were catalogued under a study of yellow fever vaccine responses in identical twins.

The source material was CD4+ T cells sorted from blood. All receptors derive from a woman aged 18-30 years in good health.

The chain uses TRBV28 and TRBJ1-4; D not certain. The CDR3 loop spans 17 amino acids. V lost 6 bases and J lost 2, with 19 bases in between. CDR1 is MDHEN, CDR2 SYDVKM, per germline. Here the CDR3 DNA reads TGTGCCAGCAGAACCCTCCATACGGTCCTGACTAATGAAAAACTGTTTTTT. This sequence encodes CASRTLHTVLTNEKLFF.

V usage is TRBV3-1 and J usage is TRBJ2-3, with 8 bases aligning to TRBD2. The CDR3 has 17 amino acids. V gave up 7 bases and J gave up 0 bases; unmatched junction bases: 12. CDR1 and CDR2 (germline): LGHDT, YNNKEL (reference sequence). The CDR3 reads CASTNGGSGVSTDTQYF. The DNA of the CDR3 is TGTGCCAGCACCAACGGCGGTAGCGGGGTCAGCACAGATACGCAGTATTTT.

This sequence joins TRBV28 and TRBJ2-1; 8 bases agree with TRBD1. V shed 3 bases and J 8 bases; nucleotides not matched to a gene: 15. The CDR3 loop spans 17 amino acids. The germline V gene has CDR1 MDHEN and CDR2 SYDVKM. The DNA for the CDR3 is TGTGCCAGCAGTTTTAGGGGAGGAACAGGGGGATCTTATGAGCAGTTCTTC. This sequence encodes CASSFRGGTGGSYEQFF. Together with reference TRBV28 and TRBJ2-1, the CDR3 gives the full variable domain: DVKVTQSSRYLVKRTGEKVFLECVQDMDHENMFWYRQDPGLGLRLIYFSYDVKMKEKGDIPEGYSVSREKKERFSLILESASTNQTSMYLCASSFRGGTGGSYEQFFGPGTRLTVL.

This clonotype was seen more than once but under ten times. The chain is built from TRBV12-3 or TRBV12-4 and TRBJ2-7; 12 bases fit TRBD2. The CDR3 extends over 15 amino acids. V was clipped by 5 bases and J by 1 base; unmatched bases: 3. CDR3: CASSRLAGASYEQYF. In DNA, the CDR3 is TGTGCCAGCAGTAGACTAGCGGGAGCATCCTACGAGCAGTACTTC.

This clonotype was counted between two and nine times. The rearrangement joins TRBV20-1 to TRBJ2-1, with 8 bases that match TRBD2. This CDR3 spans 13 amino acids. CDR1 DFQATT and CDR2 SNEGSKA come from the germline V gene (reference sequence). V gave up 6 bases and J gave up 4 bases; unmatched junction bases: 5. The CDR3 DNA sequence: TGCAGTGCATATAGCGGGGAATACAATGAGCAGTTCTTC. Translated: CSAYSGEYNEQFF.

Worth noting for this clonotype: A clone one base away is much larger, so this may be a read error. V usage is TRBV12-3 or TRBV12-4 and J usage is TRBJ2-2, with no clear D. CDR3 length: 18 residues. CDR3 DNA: TGTACCAGCAGTTTCGACTCTTATCTCGCGGCGAACACCGGGGAGCTGTTTTTT. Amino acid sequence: CTSSFDSYLAANTGELFF.

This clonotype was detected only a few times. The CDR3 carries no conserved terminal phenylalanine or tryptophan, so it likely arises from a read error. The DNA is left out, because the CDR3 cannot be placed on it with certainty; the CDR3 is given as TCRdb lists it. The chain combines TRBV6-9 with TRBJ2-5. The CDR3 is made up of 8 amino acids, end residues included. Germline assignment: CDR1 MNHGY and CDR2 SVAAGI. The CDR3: CASSNRQN.

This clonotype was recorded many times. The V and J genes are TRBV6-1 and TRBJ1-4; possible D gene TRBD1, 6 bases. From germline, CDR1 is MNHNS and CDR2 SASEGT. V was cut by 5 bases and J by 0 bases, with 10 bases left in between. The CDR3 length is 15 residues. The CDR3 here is CASSRTDTTNEKLFF. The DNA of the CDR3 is TGTGCCAGCAGTCGGACAGACACAACTAATGAAAAACTGTTTTTT.

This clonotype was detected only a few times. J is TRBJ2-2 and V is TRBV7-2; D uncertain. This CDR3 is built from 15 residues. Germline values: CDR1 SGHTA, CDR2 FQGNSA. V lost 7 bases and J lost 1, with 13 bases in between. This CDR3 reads CASTPKTKNTGELFF. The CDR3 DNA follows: TGTGCCAGCACCCCCAAGACAAAGAACACCGGGGAGCTGTTTTTT.

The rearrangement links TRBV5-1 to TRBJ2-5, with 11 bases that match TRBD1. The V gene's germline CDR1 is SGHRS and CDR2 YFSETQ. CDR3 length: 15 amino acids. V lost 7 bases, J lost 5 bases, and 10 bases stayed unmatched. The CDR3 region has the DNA TGCGCCAGCCGATCCGGACAGGGGGCGCGGGAGACCCAGTACTTC. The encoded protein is CASRSGQGARETQYF.

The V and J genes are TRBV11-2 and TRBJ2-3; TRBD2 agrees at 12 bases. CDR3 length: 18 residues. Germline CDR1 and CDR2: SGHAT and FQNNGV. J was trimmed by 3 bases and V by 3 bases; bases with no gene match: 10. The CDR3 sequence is CASSFRLAGATRTDTQYF. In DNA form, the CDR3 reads TGTGCCAGCAGCTTCCGACTAGCGGGAGCAACTAGGACAGATACGCAGTATTTT. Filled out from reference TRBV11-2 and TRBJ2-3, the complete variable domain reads EAGVAQSPRYKIIEKRQSVAFWCNPISGHATLYWYQQILGQGPKLLIQFQNNGVVDDSQLPKDRFSAERLKGVDSTLKIQPAKLEDSAVYLCASSFRLAGATRTDTQYFGPGTRLTVL.

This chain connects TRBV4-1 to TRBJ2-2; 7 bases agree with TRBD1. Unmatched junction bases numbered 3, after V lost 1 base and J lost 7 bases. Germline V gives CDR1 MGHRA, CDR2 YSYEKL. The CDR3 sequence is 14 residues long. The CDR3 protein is CASSQVDRDGELFF. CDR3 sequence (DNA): TGCGCCAGCAGCCAAGTCGACAGGGACGGGGAGCTGTTTTTT.

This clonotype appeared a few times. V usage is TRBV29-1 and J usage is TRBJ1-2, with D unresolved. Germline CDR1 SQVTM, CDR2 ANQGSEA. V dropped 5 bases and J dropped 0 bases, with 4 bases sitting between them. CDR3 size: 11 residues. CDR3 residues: CSVTANYGYTF. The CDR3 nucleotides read TGCAGCGTTACGGCTAACTATGGCTACACCTTC.

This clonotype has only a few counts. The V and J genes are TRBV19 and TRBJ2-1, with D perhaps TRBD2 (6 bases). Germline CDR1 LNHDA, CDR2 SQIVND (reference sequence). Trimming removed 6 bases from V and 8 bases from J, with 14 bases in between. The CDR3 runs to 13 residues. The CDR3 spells CASRRDSGHEQFF. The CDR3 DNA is TGTGCCAGTAGGAGGGACTCCGGCCATGAGCAGTTCTTC.

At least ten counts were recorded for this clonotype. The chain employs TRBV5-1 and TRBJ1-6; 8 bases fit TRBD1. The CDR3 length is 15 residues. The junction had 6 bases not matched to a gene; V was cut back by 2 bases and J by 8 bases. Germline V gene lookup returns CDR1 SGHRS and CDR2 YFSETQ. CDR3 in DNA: TGCGCCAGCAGCTTCCGGGACAGGAAAGATTCACCCCTCCACTTT. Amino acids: CASSFRDRKDSPLHF.

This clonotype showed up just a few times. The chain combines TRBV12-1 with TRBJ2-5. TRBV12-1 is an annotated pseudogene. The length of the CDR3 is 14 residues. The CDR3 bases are TGTGCCAGCAGCCGGACGGTAAACCAAGAGACCCAGTACTTC. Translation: CASSRTVNQETQYF.